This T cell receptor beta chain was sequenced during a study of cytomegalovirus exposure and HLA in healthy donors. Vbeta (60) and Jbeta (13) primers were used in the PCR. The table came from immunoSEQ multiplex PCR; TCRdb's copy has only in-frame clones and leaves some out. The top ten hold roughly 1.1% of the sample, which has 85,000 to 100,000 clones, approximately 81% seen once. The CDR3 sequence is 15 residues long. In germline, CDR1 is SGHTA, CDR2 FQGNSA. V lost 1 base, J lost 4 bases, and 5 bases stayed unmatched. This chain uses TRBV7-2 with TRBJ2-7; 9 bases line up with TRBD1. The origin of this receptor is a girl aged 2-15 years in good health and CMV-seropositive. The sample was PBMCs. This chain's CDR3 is CASSLVAGTGYEQYF. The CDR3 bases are TGTGCCAGCAGCTTAGTAGCCGGGACAGGGTACGAGCAGTACTTC.